Listed below are T cell receptor beta chains from one sample, sequenced in a study of T-cell memory formation after mild COVID-19. TCRdb independently ran MiXCR on the 5' RACE reads; one entry per CDR3 protein. Here the sample spans more than 450,000 distinct CDR3 sequences, over 15% being singletons. The sample was PBMCs or a T cell subset sorted from them (not recorded which). The receptors originated from an adult woman who had mild COVID-19 (a few samples of this study predate the infection). Cell type and time point are not known. The CDR3 runs from the conserved cysteine through the conserved F or W. The order of the fields is J gene, V gene, D gene, clone size, CDR3 protein, CDR3 DNA. A D gene is named only where the DNA matches it firmly. Clone size is given for some rows only: seen once, a few or many times, or a class if the clone is expanded.

J: TRBJ1-4
V: TRBV5-1
D: NA
size: many
CDR3: CASSLGRTNEKLFF
DNA: TGCGCCAGCAGCTTGGGGCGGACTAATGAAAAACTGTTTTTT

J: TRBJ1-1
V: TRBV30
D: TRBD1
size: few
CDR3: CAWSRTGHGSTEAFF
DNA: TGTGCCTGGAGTCGGACAGGGCATGGAAGCACTGAAGCTTTCTTT

J: TRBJ2-3
V: TRBV29-1
D: NA
size: few
CDR3: CSVILLGRTTDTQYF
DNA: TGCAGCGTAATACTCCTTGGCAGGACCACAGATACGCAGTATTTT

J: TRBJ2-7
V: TRBV6-2/TRBV6-3
D: TRBD2
size: NA
CDR3: CASGPPREGQYF
DNA: TGTGCCAGCGGACCTCCCAGGGAGGGGCAGTACTTC

J: TRBJ2-7
V: TRBV15
D: NA
size: NA
CDR3: CATSRDEYRAPGDPYEQYF
DNA: TGTGCCACCAGCAGAGATGAGTACAGGGCCCCCGGGGACCCCTACGAGCAGTACTTC

J: TRBJ2-7
V: TRBV7-9
D: NA
size: few
CDR3: CASSWGLTQDEQYF
DNA: TGTGCCAGCAGCTGGGGACTCACCCAGGACGAGCAGTACTTC

J: TRBJ2-5
V: TRBV7-9
D: TRBD2
size: NA
CDR3: CASRSLAGGQETQYF
DNA: TGTGCCAGCAGAAGTCTAGCGGGGGGTCAAGAGACCCAGTACTTC

J: TRBJ1-5
V: TRBV12-3/TRBV12-4
D: NA
size: NA
CDR3: CASSFYQWSEKSNTRNQPQHF
DNA: TGTGCCAGCAGTTTCTACCAATGGTCCGAAAAAAGCAACACCCGCAATCAGCCCCAGCATTTT

J: TRBJ2-7
V: TRBV14
D: NA
size: few
CDR3: CASSQEAVRAYEQYF
DNA: TGTGCCAGCAGCCAAGAGGCCGTTCGGGCGTACGAGCAGTACTTC

J: TRBJ2-3
V: TRBV5-1
D: NA
size: many
CDR3: CASSLAKIAGGLTDTQYF
DNA: TGCGCCAGCAGCTTGGCCAAGATAGCAGGGGGGCTCACAGATACGCAGTATTTT

J: TRBJ1-1
V: TRBV5-1
D: NA
size: few
CDR3: CASSLPGYDTEAFF
DNA: TGCGCCAGCAGCTTACCAGGGTACGACACTGAAGCTTTCTTT

J: TRBJ2-6
V: TRBV6-1
D: TRBD2
size: few
CDR3: CASSEVYGGELQSGANVLTF
DNA: TGTGCCAGCAGTGAAGTTTACGGGGGGGAACTTCAATCTGGGGCCAACGTCCTGACTTTC

J: TRBJ2-4
V: TRBV5-6
D: TRBD1
size: once
CDR3: CASSSRDRGSLAKNIQYF
DNA: TGTGCCAGCAGCTCCCGGGACAGGGGGTCACTAGCCAAAAACATTCAGTACTTC

J: TRBJ2-3
V: TRBV7-9
D: NA
size: NA
CDR3: CASRSSGGGSDTQYF
DNA: TGTGCCAGCAGGTCGTCCGGGGGTGGTTCTGATACGCAGTATTTT

J: TRBJ2-1
V: TRBV11-2
D: TRBD2
size: few
CDR3: CASSPTLWGGRSQFF
DNA: TGTGCCAGCAGCCCGACCCTTTGGGGCGGGAGGTCGCAGTTCTTC

J: TRBJ1-2
V: TRBV7-9
D: NA
size: NA
CDR3: CASTIPDGGGGAYGYTF
DNA: TGTGCCAGCACCATCCCGGACGGGGGCGGAGGGGCCTATGGCTACACCTTC

J: TRBJ1-4
V: TRBV6-1
D: NA
size: NA
CDR3: CASRELGMANEKLFF
DNA: TGTGCCAGCAGGGAATTGGGGATGGCTAATGAAAAACTGTTTTTT

J: TRBJ2-1
V: TRBV6-6
D: TRBD1
size: few
CDR3: CASSSTGAGRGNEQFF
DNA: TGTGCCAGCAGCTCCACAGGGGCCGGACGAGGCAATGAGCAGTTCTTC

J: TRBJ2-3
V: TRBV15
D: NA
size: NA
CDR3: CATRPPRGEATDTQYF
DNA: TGTGCCACCAGGCCTCCACGAGGGGAAGCTACAGATACGCAGTATTTT

J: TRBJ2-5
V: TRBV29-1
D: TRBD2
size: few
CDR3: CSVVKRGDGETQYF
DNA: TGCAGCGTTGTCAAGCGGGGGGATGGAGAGACCCAGTACTTC

J: TRBJ2-3
V: TRBV5-5
D: NA
size: few
CDR3: CASRNWDNTDTQYF
DNA: TGTGCCAGCAGGAATTGGGACAACACAGATACGCAGTATTTT

J: TRBJ2-3
V: TRBV4-1
D: TRBD2
size: NA
CDR3: CASSQERGGLQDTQYF
DNA: TGCGCCAGCAGCCAAGAGCGGGGGGGCCTGCAAGATACGCAGTATTTT

J: TRBJ2-1
V: TRBV12-3/TRBV12-4
D: NA
size: NA
CDR3: CASSTRGLGNEQFF
DNA: TGTGCCAGCAGTACTAGGGGATTAGGGAATGAGCAGTTCTTC

J: TRBJ2-7
V: TRBV5-1
D: NA
size: many
CDR3: CASSLGDITYEQYF
DNA: TGCGCCAGCAGCTTGGGGGACATCACCTACGAGCAGTACTTC

J: TRBJ2-3
V: TRBV7-6
D: NA
size: NA
CDR3: CASSLLRGTSTDTQYF
DNA: TGTGCCAGCAGCTTATTAAGGGGAACTAGCACAGATACGCAGTATTTT

J: TRBJ1-2
V: TRBV20-1
D: TRBD1
size: few
CDR3: CSAPEGQGYGYTF
DNA: TGCAGTGCTCCCGAAGGACAGGGTTATGGCTACACCTTC

J: TRBJ2-1
V: TRBV20-1
D: TRBD1
size: few
CDR3: CSAGTGTGGNEQFF
DNA: TGCAGTGCGGGGACCGGGACAGGGGGCAATGAGCAGTTCTTC

J: TRBJ2-1
V: TRBV7-2
D: NA
size: few
CDR3: CASSGGGPGSSYNEQFF
DNA: TGTGCCAGCAGCGGGGGTGGACCGGGGAGCTCCTACAATGAGCAGTTCTTC

J: TRBJ2-5
V: TRBV20-1
D: NA
size: few
CDR3: CSARDRGALETQYF
DNA: TGCAGTGCTAGAGATCGGGGAGCCCTGGAGACCCAGTACTTC

J: TRBJ2-5
V: TRBV7-2
D: NA
size: NA
CDR3: CASSRLGDFWTQYF
DNA: TGTGCCAGCAGCCGACTCGGGGACTTTTGGACCCAGTACTTC

J: TRBJ1-6
V: TRBV4-1
D: TRBD1
size: NA
CDR3: CASSQKTGSYNSPLHF
DNA: TGCGCCAGCAGCCAAAAGACAGGGAGTTATAATTCACCCCTCCACTTT

J: TRBJ2-7
V: TRBV14
D: NA
size: few
CDR3: CASSHRTFAYEQYF
DNA: TGTGCCAGCAGCCATAGGACTTTCGCCTACGAGCAGTACTTC

J: TRBJ2-7
V: TRBV30
D: TRBD2
size: few
CDR3: CAWRQRGFSYEQYF
DNA: TGTGCCTGGAGGCAGCGGGGATTCTCCTACGAGCAGTACTTC

J: TRBJ2-2
V: TRBV7-9
D: NA
size: NA
CDR3: CASSQRPGNTGELFF
DNA: TGTGCCAGCAGCCAGAGGCCAGGGAACACCGGGGAGCTGTTTTTT

J: TRBJ2-1
V: TRBV12-3/TRBV12-4
D: NA
size: few
CDR3: CASSFSWGRSYNEQFF
DNA: TGTGCCAGCAGTTTTTCGTGGGGGCGATCCTACAATGAGCAGTTCTTC

J: TRBJ1-6
V: TRBV30
D: NA
size: few
CDR3: CAWSAPLTGVAGSPLHF
DNA: TGTGCCTGGAGTGCACCATTGACGGGGGTCGCCGGATCACCCCTCCACTTT

J: TRBJ2-1
V: TRBV6-2/TRBV6-3
D: TRBD2
size: NA
CDR3: CASSYRGLLLNEQFF
DNA: TGTGCCAGCAGTTATAGGGGACTACTGCTCAATGAGCAGTTCTTC

J: TRBJ2-7
V: TRBV7-8
D: NA
size: NA
CDR3: CASSQRIISLPNEQYF
DNA: TGTGCCAGCAGCCAACGTATCATCTCTTTACCCAACGAGCAGTACTTC

J: TRBJ2-6
V: TRBV7-7
D: TRBD1
size: few
CDR3: CATGGSSGANVLTF
DNA: TGTGCCACAGGGGGTAGCTCTGGGGCCAACGTCCTGACTTTC

J: TRBJ2-1
V: TRBV5-1
D: TRBD1
size: NA
CDR3: CASSLHFGTGDYNEQFF
DNA: TGCGCCAGCAGCCTCCATTTCGGGACAGGGGACTACAATGAGCAGTTCTTC

J: TRBJ2-3
V: TRBV12-3/TRBV12-4
D: NA
size: many
CDR3: CASSLRRDLSTDTQYF
DNA: TGTGCCAGCAGTTTACGGCGGGACCTAAGCACAGATACGCAGTATTTT

J: TRBJ2-2
V: TRBV5-1
D: NA
size: many
CDR3: CASGWGLVNTGELFF
DNA: TGCGCCAGCGGCTGGGGCTTAGTGAACACCGGGGAGCTGTTTTTT

J: TRBJ1-5
V: TRBV23-1
D: TRBD1
size: few
CDR3: CASSHYPGGCGNQPQHF
DNA: TGCGCCAGCAGTCATTACCCAGGGGGCTGTGGCAATCAGCCCCAGCATTTT

J: TRBJ2-3
V: TRBV7-8
D: TRBD1
size: NA
CDR3: CASSSDRVFGTDTQYF
DNA: TGTGCCAGCAGTTCCGACAGGGTGTTTGGCACAGATACGCAGTATTTT

J: TRBJ2-1
V: TRBV25-1
D: TRBD2
size: NA
CDR3: CASSEWTSRNEQFF
DNA: TGTGCCAGCAGTGAATGGACTAGCCGCAATGAGCAGTTCTTC